The clone carrying this TCR beta chain showed up just once. A read error may produce the germline difference seen at one junction end. This entry belongs to a study of cytomegalovirus exposure and HLA in healthy donors. The PCR had 60 Vbeta and 13 Jbeta primers. Generated by immunoSEQ multiplex PCR, the TCRdb table keeps only in-frame clones and is missing some. The sample gives fewer than 100,000 clones, 80% of which show up once; approximately 1.1% is in the top ten. This sequence originates from a male donor in good health and CMV-seronegative. The sample was PBMCs.

CDR3 residues: CASSLVSDIVFKTQYF. As DNA, the CDR3 is TGTGCTAGCAGCTTAGTCTCGGACATAGTTTTCAAGACCCAGTACTTC. The rearrangement links TRBV7-7 to TRBJ2-5, with D possibly being TRBD1 (5 bases). The germline V gene has CDR1 SSHAT and CDR2 FNYEAQ (reference sequence). This CDR3 region has 16 residues.